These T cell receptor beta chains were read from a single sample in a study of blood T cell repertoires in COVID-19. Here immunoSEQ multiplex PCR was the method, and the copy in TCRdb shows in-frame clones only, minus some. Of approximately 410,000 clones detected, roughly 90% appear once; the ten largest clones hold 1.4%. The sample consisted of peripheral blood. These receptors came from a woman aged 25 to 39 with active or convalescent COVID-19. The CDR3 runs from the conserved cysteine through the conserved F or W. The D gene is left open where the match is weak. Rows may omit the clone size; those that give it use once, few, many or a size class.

CDR3: CASSDRDRGILVDTQYF; DNA: TGCGCCAGCAGCGACCGGGACAGGGGGATTTTGGTAGATACGCAGTATTTT; J: TRBJ2-3; size: -; V: TRBV5-1; D: TRBD1
CDR3: CASSPGASGGAATGELFF; DNA: TGCGCCAGCAGCCCAGGGGCTAGCGGGGGGGCCGCCACCGGGGAGCTGTTTTTT; J: TRBJ2-2; size: -; V: TRBV4-1; D: TRBD2
CDR3: CASSQQDPGNTIYF; DNA: TGCGCCAGCAGCCAACAGGATCCTGGAAACACCATATATTTT; J: TRBJ1-3; size: -; V: TRBV5-1; D: -
CDR3: CASSPGTGNAEAFF; DNA: TGTGCCAGCAGCCCCGGGACAGGTAATGCTGAAGCTTTCTTT; J: TRBJ1-1; size: few; V: TRBV27; D: TRBD1
CDR3: CASRTGTGDNTEAFF; DNA: TGCGCCAGCAGAACAGGGACAGGGGATAACACTGAAGCTTTCTTT; J: TRBJ1-1; size: -; V: TRBV5-1; D: TRBD1
CDR3: CASSIGVEINNEQFF; DNA: TGTGCCAGTAGCATCGGGGTAGAGATCAACAATGAGCAGTTCTTC; J: TRBJ2-1; size: -; V: TRBV19; D: -
CDR3: CAISLTGAPGNTIYF; DNA: TGTGCCATCAGTCTGACAGGGGCCCCTGGAAACACCATATATTTT; J: TRBJ1-3; size: -; V: TRBV10-3; D: TRBD1
CDR3: CASSEIDYGYTF; DNA: TGTGCCAGCAGTGAGATAGACTATGGCTACACCTTC; J: TRBJ1-2; size: -; V: TRBV6-1; D: -
CDR3: CASSFFQQSTEAFF; DNA: TGTGCCAGCAGTTTCTTTCAACAGTCCACTGAAGCTTTCTTT; J: TRBJ1-1; size: -; V: TRBV28; D: -
CDR3: CASTLAISGFNYGYTF; DNA: TGTGCCAGCACCTTAGCCATATCAGGGTTTAACTATGGCTACACCTTC; J: TRBJ1-2; size: -; V: TRBV7-2; D: -
CDR3: CASSAGTRSYNEQFF; DNA: TGTGCCAGCAGCGCCGGGACTAGAAGCTACAATGAGCAGTTCTTC; J: TRBJ2-1; size: -; V: TRBV6-5; D: TRBD2
CDR3: CASSLWGGRADEQYF; DNA: TGTGCCAGCAGTTTATGGGGCGGGAGGGCCGACGAGCAGTACTTC; J: TRBJ2-7; size: -; V: TRBV27; D: TRBD2
CDR3: CASLPLGQGNSPLHF; DNA: TGTGCCAGCCTGCCTTTGGGACAGGGGAATTCACCCCTCCACTTT; J: TRBJ1-6; size: -; V: TRBV6-4; D: TRBD1
CDR3: CSASRQGVNTEAFF; DNA: TGCAGTGCTAGTCGACAGGGGGTGAACACTGAAGCTTTCTTT; J: TRBJ1-1; size: -; V: TRBV20-1; D: TRBD1
CDR3: CASSFQRGDAYNEQFF; DNA: TGTGCCAGCAGCTTCCAGCGGGGGGATGCCTACAATGAGCAGTTCTTC; J: TRBJ2-1; size: -; V: TRBV13; D: TRBD2
CDR3: CASSVGRVEETQYF; DNA: TGCGCCAGCAGCGTTGGCAGGGTTGAGGAGACCCAGTACTTC; J: TRBJ2-5; size: -; V: TRBV4-1; D: -
CDR3: CASSPGRRLASTDTQYF; DNA: TGTGCCAGCTCACCCGGGAGAAGACTAGCGAGCACAGATACGCAGTATTTT; J: TRBJ2-3; size: -; V: TRBV18; D: TRBD2
CDR3: CASSLASTNTGELFF; DNA: TGCGCCAGCAGCTTGGCTAGTACGAACACCGGGGAGCTGTTTTTT; J: TRBJ2-2; size: -; V: TRBV5-1; D: -
CDR3: CASSYRTGVYEQYF; DNA: TGTGCCAGCAGTTACAGGACAGGGGTGTACGAGCAGTACTTC; J: TRBJ2-7; size: once; V: TRBV6-7; D: TRBD1
CDR3: CASSTRLAGYITDTQYF; DNA: TGTGCCAGCAGCACCCGACTAGCGGGATATATCACAGATACGCAGTATTTT; J: TRBJ2-3; size: few; V: TRBV5-6; D: TRBD2
CDR3: CASSPRGGPNEKLFF; DNA: TGTGCCAGCAGTCCCCGAGGCGGTCCTAATGAAAAACTGTTTTTT; J: TRBJ1-4; size: -; V: TRBV27; D: -
CDR3: CASAPTSGKETQYF; DNA: TGTGCCAGCGCTCCGACTAGCGGAAAGGAGACCCAGTACTTC; J: TRBJ2-5; size: -; V: TRBV13; D: TRBD2
CDR3: CASSSEGATGELFF; DNA: TGCGCCAGCAGCTCAGAGGGGGCCACCGGGGAGCTGTTTTTT; J: TRBJ2-2; size: -; V: TRBV4-1; D: TRBD1
CDR3: CASKTGYTGELFF; DNA: TGTGCCAGCAAGACAGGGTACACCGGGGAGCTGTTTTTT; J: TRBJ2-2; size: -; V: TRBV6-5; D: TRBD1
CDR3: CASSEVYSPYEQYF; DNA: TGTGCCAGCAGTGAAGTTTACAGCCCTTACGAGCAGTACTTC; J: TRBJ2-7; size: -; V: TRBV6-1; D: -
CDR3: CASSLLPRGTGELFF; DNA: TGCGCCAGCAGCTTGCTCCCCAGGGGCACCGGGGAGCTGTTTTTT; J: TRBJ2-2; size: -; V: TRBV5-1; D: -
CDR3: CASSDRVRIEQYF; DNA: TGTGCCAGTAGTGACAGGGTCAGGATAGAGCAGTACTTC; J: TRBJ2-7; size: -; V: TRBV19; D: TRBD1
CDR3: CASSLDSVRGFLRETQYF; DNA: -; J: TRBJ2-5; size: -; V: TRBV5-5; D: -
CDR3: CASSGTVMRGTDTQYF; DNA: TGCGCCAGCAGCGGGACTGTCATGAGGGGCACAGATACGCAGTATTTT; J: TRBJ2-3; size: -; V: TRBV5-1; D: -
CDR3: CASSHPTSGGGTDTQYF; DNA: TGTGCCAGCTCACACCCAACTAGCGGGGGCGGCACAGATACGCAGTATTTT; J: TRBJ2-3; size: -; V: TRBV18; D: TRBD2
CDR3: CASSQRTENTEAFF; DNA: TGTGCCAGCAGCCAGAGGACAGAGAACACTGAAGCTTTCTTT; J: TRBJ1-1; size: -; V: TRBV3-1/TRBV3-2; D: -
CDR3: CASSLSGTATYEQYF; DNA: TGTGCCAGCAGTTTATCTGGGACAGCAACCTACGAGCAGTACTTC; J: TRBJ2-7; size: -; V: TRBV27; D: TRBD1
CDR3: CASSLMGGSSYNEQFF; DNA: TGCGCCAGCAGCTTGATGGGAGGGTCCTCCTACAATGAGCAGTTCTTC; J: TRBJ2-1; size: -; V: TRBV5-1; D: TRBD2
CDR3: CASSEAISSPLHF; DNA: TGTGCCAGCAGTGAAGCGATTAGTTCACCCCTCCACTTT; J: TRBJ1-6; size: -; V: TRBV6-1; D: -
CDR3: CSVEREGYTF; DNA: TGCAGCGTTGAACGGGAAGGCTACACCTTC; J: TRBJ1-2; size: -; V: TRBV29-1; D: -
CDR3: CASSKTGQWQTQYF; DNA: TGTGCCAGCAGTAAAACGGGACAATGGCAGACCCAGTACTTC; J: TRBJ2-5; size: once; V: TRBV5-4; D: -
CDR3: CATSDFGQVGTDTQYF; DNA: TGTGCCACCAGTGATTTCGGACAGGTTGGGACAGATACGCAGTATTTT; J: TRBJ2-3; size: -; V: TRBV24-1; D: TRBD1
CDR3: CASSWTGGSYGYTF; DNA: TGTGCCAGCAGCTGGACAGGAGGTTCCTATGGCTACACCTTC; J: TRBJ1-2; size: -; V: TRBV5-5; D: TRBD1
CDR3: CASSKAARGRAYEQYF; DNA: TGTGCCAGCAGTAAAGCAGCGAGAGGGAGGGCCTACGAGCAGTACTTC; J: TRBJ2-7; size: -; V: TRBV6-1; D: TRBD2
CDR3: CASSNGTGCRGYGYTF; DNA: TGTGCCAGCAGCAACGGGACAGGGTGTAGGGGCTATGGCTACACCTTC; J: TRBJ1-2; size: -; V: TRBV21-1; D: -
CDR3: CASSAMADMNTEAFF; DNA: TGTGCCAGCAGTGCCATGGCCGACATGAACACTGAAGCTTTCTTT; J: TRBJ1-1; size: -; V: TRBV6-2/TRBV6-3; D: -
CDR3: CASSPRGGRLVAGGLSSYNEQFF; DNA: TGTGCCAGCAGCCCCCGTGGGGGGCGTTTAGTAGCGGGGGGTTTGAGCTCCTACAATGAGCAGTTCTTC; J: TRBJ2-1; size: -; V: TRBV4-2; D: TRBD2
CDR3: CASSLVKKGDPPQETQYF; DNA: TGTGCCAGCAGCTTAGTCAAAAAGGGGGACCCCCCACAAGAGACCCAGTACTTC; J: TRBJ2-5; size: -; V: TRBV7-6; D: -
CDR3: CASSEAGQQDSPLHF; DNA: TGTGCCAGCAGTGAAGCGGGACAGCAAGATTCACCCCTCCACTTT; J: TRBJ1-6; size: -; V: TRBV2; D: TRBD1
CDR3: CASSSNRAADEQFF; DNA: TGTGCCAGCAGCTCAAACAGGGCCGCGGATGAGCAGTTCTTC; J: TRBJ2-1; size: -; V: TRBV7-9; D: -